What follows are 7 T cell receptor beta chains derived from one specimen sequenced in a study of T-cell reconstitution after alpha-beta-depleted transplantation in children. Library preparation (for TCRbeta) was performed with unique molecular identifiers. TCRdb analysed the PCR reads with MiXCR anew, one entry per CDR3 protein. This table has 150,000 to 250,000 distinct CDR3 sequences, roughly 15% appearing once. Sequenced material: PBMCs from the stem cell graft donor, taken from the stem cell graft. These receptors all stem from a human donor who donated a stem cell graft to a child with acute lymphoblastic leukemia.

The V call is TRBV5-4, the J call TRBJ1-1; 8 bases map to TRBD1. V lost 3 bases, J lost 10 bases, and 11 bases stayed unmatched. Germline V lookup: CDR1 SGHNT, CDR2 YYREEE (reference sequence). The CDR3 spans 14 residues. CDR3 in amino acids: CASSYPQGVNGAFF. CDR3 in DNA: TGTGCCAGCAGCTATCCACAGGGGGTAAATGGAGCTTTCTTT. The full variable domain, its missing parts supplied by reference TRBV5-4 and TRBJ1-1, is ETGVTQSPTHLIKTRGQQVTLRCSSQSGHNTVSWYQQALGQGPQFIFQYYREEENGRGNFPPRFSGLQFPNYSSELNVNALELDDSALYLCASSYPQGVNGAFFGQGTRLTVV.

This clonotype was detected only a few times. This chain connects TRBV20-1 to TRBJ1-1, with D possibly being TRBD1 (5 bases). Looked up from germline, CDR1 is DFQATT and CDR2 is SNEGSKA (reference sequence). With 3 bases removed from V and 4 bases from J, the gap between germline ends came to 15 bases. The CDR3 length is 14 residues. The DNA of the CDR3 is TGCAGTGCTAGTCTTCCAGGGAGCAGCACTGAAGCTTTCTTT. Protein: CSASLPGSSTEAFF.

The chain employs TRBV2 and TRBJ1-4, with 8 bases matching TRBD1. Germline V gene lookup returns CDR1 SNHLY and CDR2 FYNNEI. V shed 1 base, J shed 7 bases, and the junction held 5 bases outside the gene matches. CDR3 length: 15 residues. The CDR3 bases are TGTGCCAGCAGTGAAGTAGGACAGGGTGGTGAAAAACTGTTTTTT. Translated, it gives CASSEVGQGGEKLFF.

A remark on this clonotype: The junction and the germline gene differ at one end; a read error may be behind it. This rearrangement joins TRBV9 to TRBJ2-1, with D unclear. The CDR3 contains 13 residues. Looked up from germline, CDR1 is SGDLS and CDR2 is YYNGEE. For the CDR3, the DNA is TGTGCCAGCAGCGTAGACTCCTACAATGAGCATTTCTTC. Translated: CASSVDSYNEHFF.

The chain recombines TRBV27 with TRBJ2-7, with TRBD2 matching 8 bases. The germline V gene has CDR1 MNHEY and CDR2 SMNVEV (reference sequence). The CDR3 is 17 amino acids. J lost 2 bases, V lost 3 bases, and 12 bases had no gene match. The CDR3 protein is CASSFGSGASRTYEQYF. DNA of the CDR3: TGTGCCAGCAGTTTTGGTAGCGGGGCGTCAAGAACCTACGAGCAGTACTTC.

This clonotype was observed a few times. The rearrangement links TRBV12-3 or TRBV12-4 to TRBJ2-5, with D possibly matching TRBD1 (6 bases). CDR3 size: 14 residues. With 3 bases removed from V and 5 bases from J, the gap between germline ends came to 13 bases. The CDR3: CASSFGGPWETQYF. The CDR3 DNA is TGTGCCAGCAGTTTTGGGGGCCCCTGGGAGACCCAGTACTTC.

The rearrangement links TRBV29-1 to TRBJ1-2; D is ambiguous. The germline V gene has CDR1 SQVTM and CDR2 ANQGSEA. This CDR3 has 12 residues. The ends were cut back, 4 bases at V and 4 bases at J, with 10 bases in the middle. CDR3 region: CSVVEGLYGYTF. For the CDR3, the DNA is TGCAGCGTTGTTGAAGGACTCTATGGCTACACCTTC.